This TCR beta chain came from a study of blood T cell repertoires in COVID-19. In the study overall: COVID-19 samples from acute and convalescent phases originated in the United States, Italy and Spain. Sample material is recorded as cDNA or gDNA derived from T cells, B-cell-depleted T cells, or PBMCs.

In the original processing: From reference gene primer amplification, estimates of nucleated cell counts were derived. Data came from immunoSEQ multiplex PCR; TCRdb stores just in-frame clones and leaves some out. The V and J calls and clone size come from that table; D and trimming were worked out from the DNA. The sample comprises about 280,000 clones, about four fifths of which are singletons, and 8% to 9.5% rests with the top ten. The germline V and J ends were trimmed by 8 bases and 5 bases, with 19 bases remaining between them. This CDR3 contains 15 residues. CDR1 LNHDA and CDR2 SQIVND come from the germline V gene (reference sequence).

The sequenced sample was peripheral blood. The clonotype originates from a woman aged 45 to 65 who had recovered from COVID-19. The chain joins TRBV19 to TRBJ2-1, with D possibly matching TRBD2 (5 bases). CDR3 bases: TGTGCCAGTCAGGACGGCGGGTTCGGACACAATGAGCAGTTCTTC. Translation gives CASQDGGFGHNEQFF.